These 25 T cell receptor beta chains were sequenced from one sample in a study of patients and donors after allogeneic stem cell transplantation. TCRdb recomputed calls from the RT-PCR reads with MiXCR, one row per CDR3 protein. The sample consists of roughly 40,000 distinct CDR3 sequences, about 30% of them appearing once. Sequencing was done on a sample of blood, either unsorted or a sorted T cell fraction (not recorded which). The receptors stem from a human donor who was either an allogeneic HSCT recipient or a stem cell or donor lymphocyte infusion donor (not recorded which). It is not recorded whose cells these are; they may come from a transplant donor.

The J gene is TRBJ2-7, the V gene TRBV9; D might be TRBD2 (5 bases). Germline lookup yields CDR1 SGDLS and CDR2 YYNGEE. Trimming shortened V by 0 bases and J by 6 bases, and 13 bases separated the two germline ends. CDR3 length: 14 amino acids. This CDR3 reads CASSVVWENSEQYF. CDR3 DNA sequence: TGTGCCAGCAGCGTAGTGTGGGAGAACTCCGAGCAGTACTTC.

This clonotype appeared a few times. The chain couples TRBV4-3 to TRBJ2-3; D assignment may be TRBD1 or TRBD2 (5 bases each). The V gene lost 0 bases and the J gene lost 11 bases, with 18 bases spanning the gap. Looked up from germline, CDR1 is LGHNA and CDR2 is YSLEER. CDR3 length: 15 residues. The CDR3 DNA sequence: TGCGCCAGCAGCCAAGATAGGGGCGGGTCCAAAAAGCAGTATTTT. Translated, it gives CASSQDRGGSKKQYF.

This clonotype was seen ten or more times. The rearrangement joins TRBV5-1 to TRBJ1-6, with D perhaps matching TRBD1 (6 bases). CDR1 and CDR2 from the germline V gene are SGHRS and YFSETQ. The CDR3 covers 15 residues. The V gene lost 4 bases and the J gene lost 5 bases, with 13 bases spanning the gap. This chain's CDR3 is CASSIRGVHNSPLHF. The CDR3 region has the DNA TGCGCCAGCAGCATCAGGGGAGTCCATAATTCACCCCTCCACTTT.

Ten or more counts support this clonotype. This rearrangement joins TRBV10-1 to TRBJ2-1; D is tentatively TRBD1 or TRBD2 (5 bases each). Trimming removed 0 bases from V and 3 bases from J, with 12 bases in between. Germline CDR1 is WNHNN and CDR2 is SYGVQD (reference sequence). The CDR3 has 16 residues. The DNA of the CDR3 is TGCGCCAGCAGTGAGTCTTTACGGGACCTCTACAATGAGCAGTTCTTC. It is translated as CASSESLRDLYNEQFF.

As regards this clonotype: A junction boundary mismatches the germline segment, possibly from a read error. The chain links TRBV7-7 to TRBJ2-2; D not resolved. Germline assignment: CDR1 SSHAT and CDR2 FNYEAQ (reference sequence). This CDR3 is built from 15 residues. This CDR3 reads CASSFSDHNTGELFF. CDR3 nucleotide sequence: TGTGCTAGCAGCTTTTCGGACCATAACACCGGGGAGCTGTTTTTT.

This chain links TRBV3-1 with TRBJ1-1, with a weak D call TRBD1 (5 bases). Per the germline V gene, CDR1 is LGHDT and CDR2 is YNNKEL (reference sequence). There are 15 residues in the CDR3. V was pared by 5 bases and J by 5 bases, with 18 bases between. The DNA of the CDR3 is TGTGCCAGCAGCGTCGTTGGTGGGGGTTGGACTGAAGCTTTCTTT. This sequence encodes CASSVVGGGWTEAFF. The variable domain in full, completed from reference TRBV3-1 and TRBJ1-1, reads DTAVSQTPKYLVTQMGNDKSIKCEQNLGHDTMYWYKQDSKKFLKIMFSYNNKELIINETVPNRFSPKSPDKAHLNLHINSLELGDSAVYFCASSVVGGGWTEAFFGQGTRLTVV.

In this sample, this clonotype turned up a few times. J is TRBJ2-1 and V is TRBV6-5, with TRBD2 matching over 14 bases. Per the germline V gene, CDR1 is MNHEY and CDR2 is SVGAGI. The CDR3 is 16 residues long. J lost 8 bases, V lost 2 bases, and 5 bases had no gene match. The CDR3 nucleotides are TGTGCCAGCAGTTACCGAGGGACTAGCGGGAGTCATGAGCAGTTCTTC. Its protein product is CASSYRGTSGSHEQFF.

This clonotype has ten or more counts. The V and J genes are TRBV28 and TRBJ1-1; the D is unclear. Trimming took off 11 bases at V and 4 bases at J, with 11 bases between the two ends. This CDR3 comprises 11 residues. The V gene's germline CDR1 is MDHEN and CDR2 SYDVKM. The CDR3 DNA follows: TGTGCCTCGACGATAGGCACTGAAGCTTTCTTT. It specifies CASTIGTEAFF.

The table lists this clonotype with a few counts. The V call is TRBV25-1, the J call TRBJ1-2, with D perhaps matching TRBD1 (5 bases). With 5 bases removed from V and 3 bases from J, the gap between germline ends came to 10 bases. The CDR3 consists of 13 residues. Germline V gene data show CDR1 as MGHDK and CDR2 as SYGVNS. This chain's CDR3 is CASSRGGDYGYTF. CDR3 in DNA: TGTGCCAGCAGTCGGGGAGGGGACTATGGCTACACCTTC.

In its sample, this clonotype was seen a few times. This chain uses TRBV11-2 with TRBJ1-4, with D possibly matching TRBD1 (5 bases). The CDR3 runs 14 residues. The V end lost 5 bases, the J end lost 0 bases, and 7 bases lay between the germline ends. The germline V gene encodes CDR1 SGHAT and CDR2 FQNNGV. CDR3 region: CASSPRATNEKLFF. The DNA of the CDR3 is TGTGCCAGCAGCCCCAGGGCAACTAATGAAAAACTGTTTTTT.

The table lists this clonotype with a few counts. The chain couples TRBV6-5 to TRBJ2-7; tentatively, D is TRBD1 or TRBD2 (5 bases each). V lost 1 base and J lost 2, with 12 bases in between. The CDR3 has 15 amino acids. CDR1 MNHEY and CDR2 SVGAGI come from the germline V gene. The CDR3 protein is CASSYYRQGAYEQYF. As DNA, the CDR3 is TGTGCCAGCAGTTACTATCGCCAGGGAGCCTACGAGCAGTACTTC.

V is TRBV2 and J is TRBJ2-2, with D maybe TRBD1 (6 bases). Trimming took 4 bases from V and 4 from J, leaving 10 bases between them. The germline gives CDR1 SNHLY, CDR2 FYNNEI. This CDR3 spans 14 amino acids. The CDR3 DNA is TGTGCCAGCAGTGTTCAGGGGCGCACCGGGGAGCTGTTTTTT. It translates to CASSVQGRTGELFF.

Only a few counts were recorded for this clonotype. The chain has TRBV28 and TRBJ2-3; TRBD2 matches 11 bases. From germline, CDR1 is MDHEN and CDR2 SYDVKM. The CDR3 sequence is 15 residues long. The ends lost 4 bases at V and 3 bases at J; junction bases unmatched: 3. CDR3 nucleotide sequence: TGTGCCAGCAGTTCGAGACTAGCGGGAACAGATACGCAGTATTTT. Its protein is CASSSRLAGTDTQYF.

Here the CDR3 reads CASSQDFQGRLYNEQFF. The CDR3 DNA sequence: TGCGCCAGCAGCCAAGATTTCCAGGGGCGCTTGTACAATGAGCAGTTCTTC. The V and J genes are TRBV4-1 and TRBJ2-1; maybe TRBD1 (6 bases). Germline loops: CDR1 MGHRA, CDR2 YSYEKL. This CDR3 comprises 17 residues. V was shortened by 0 bases and J by 4 bases, with 16 bases between the two germline ends.

This clonotype was counted between two and nine times. This chain uses TRBV5-1 with TRBJ1-6; 8 bases agree with TRBD1. V lost 0 bases, J lost 9 bases, and 8 bases stayed unmatched. Germline CDR1 and CDR2: SGHRS and YFSETQ. CDR3 length: 16 amino acids. CDR3 coding DNA: TGCGCCAGCAGCTTGGATTTTCCAGGGGGCACTTCACCCCTCCACTTT. This translates into CASSLDFPGGTSPLHF.

This clonotype was seen a few times. The chain is built from TRBV2 and TRBJ1-5, with 8 nucleotides matching TRBD1. The trim removed 8 bases at V and 4 bases at J, leaving 4 bases unmatched. The CDR3 has 13 amino acids. The germline gives CDR1 SNHLY, CDR2 FYNNEI. The CDR3 loop is CASADRENQPQHF. For the CDR3, the DNA is TGTGCCAGCGCGGACAGGGAGAATCAGCCCCAGCATTTT.

This chain links TRBV12-3 or TRBV12-4 with TRBJ2-7; D ambiguous. The CDR3 is 12 amino acids. V was shortened by 3 bases and J by 5 bases, with 8 bases between the two germline ends. DNA of the CDR3: TGTGCCAGCAGTTTCCGGGTACACGAGCAGTACTTC. Amino acid sequence: CASSFRVHEQYF.

V gene TRBV28 combines with J gene TRBJ1-5, with a tentative D call TRBD1 (5 bases). The CDR3 is 14 amino acids. V was trimmed by 7 bases and J by 2 bases, leaving 12 bases between them. CDR1 is MDHEN and CDR2 is SYDVKM in the germline V gene. The CDR3 DNA sequence: TGTGCCAGCAAGGACACCCGGGGCAATCAGCCCCAGCATTTT. This translates into CASKDTRGNQPQHF.

The chain combines TRBV20-1 with TRBJ2-7; D gene unclear. The CDR3 is made up of 12 amino acids. The V gene lost 1 base and the J gene lost 3 bases, with 7 bases spanning the gap. Germline V gene lookup returns CDR1 DFQATT and CDR2 SNEGSKA (reference sequence). The DNA of the CDR3 is TGCAGTGCTAGAGGTCGGGTCTACGAGCAGTACTTC. This codes for CSARGRVYEQYF.

The sample holds one count of this clonotype. Relative to the germline gene, one junction end is altered; a read error may explain this. The V and J genes are TRBV29-1 and TRBJ2-4; D is unresolved. The CDR3 totals 9 residues. Germline V CDR1 and CDR2: SQVTM, ANQGSEA. The DNA of the CDR3 is TGCAGCGTTGATTCAGTTCGGGACTTC. Protein product: CSVDSVRDF.

A few counts support this clonotype. This chain connects TRBV28 to TRBJ2-1; 8 nucleotides match TRBD1. The CDR3 runs to 15 residues. Germline lookup yields CDR1 MDHEN and CDR2 SYDVKM. Trimming at V came to 6 bases and at J to 3 bases, leaving 7 bases not matched to a gene. The CDR3 sequence: CASRQTGGNYNEQFF. The CDR3 region has the DNA TGTGCCAGCAGGCAAACAGGGGGAAACTACAATGAGCAGTTCTTC.

With regard to this clonotype: In this CDR3 the conserved last residue, phenylalanine or tryptophan, is missing, so a read error is likely. This chain uses TRBV6-5 with TRBJ2-2; 7 nucleotides match TRBD1. Unmatched junction bases numbered 5, after V lost 7 bases and J lost 0 bases. CDR3 length: 15 amino acids. From germline, CDR1 is MNHEY and CDR2 SVGAGI. This CDR3 is CASTSGTANTGELFL. For the CDR3, the DNA is TGTGCCAGCACCTCCGGGACAGCGAACACCGGGGAGCTGTTTTTG.

This clonotype has just a few counts. V and J are TRBV28 and TRBJ1-4; D is perhaps TRBD1 (6 bases). CDR1 is MDHEN and CDR2 is SYDVKM in the germline V gene. There are 14 residues in the CDR3. With 6 bases removed from V and 4 bases from J, the gap between germline ends came to 12 bases. For the CDR3, the DNA is TGTGCCAGCAGCTCGGACAGCCTTAATGAAAAACTGTTTTTT. Encoded protein: CASSSDSLNEKLFF.

In DNA form, the CDR3 reads TGTGCCAGCAGTTTCCGGGTTCTATACGAGCAGTACTTC. Protein sequence: CASSFRVLYEQYF. The chain recombines TRBV6-2 or TRBV6-3 with TRBJ2-7; D ambiguous. The V and J ends lost 4 bases and 4 bases respectively, with 11 bases between them. The CDR3 contains 13 residues. Germline CDR1 is MNHEY and CDR2 is SVGEGT.

This clonotype has just one count. This chain uses TRBV18 with TRBJ2-7; 7 bases line up with TRBD2. The CDR3 has 16 residues. Germline-derived CDR1 and CDR2 are KGHSH and LQKENI. Losses at the gene ends were 2 bases for V and 0 bases for J; bases not matched to a gene: 7. CDR3 in amino acids: CASSPKEASGSYEQYF. DNA of the CDR3: TGTGCCAGCTCACCAAAAGAGGCTAGCGGCTCCTACGAGCAGTACTTC.